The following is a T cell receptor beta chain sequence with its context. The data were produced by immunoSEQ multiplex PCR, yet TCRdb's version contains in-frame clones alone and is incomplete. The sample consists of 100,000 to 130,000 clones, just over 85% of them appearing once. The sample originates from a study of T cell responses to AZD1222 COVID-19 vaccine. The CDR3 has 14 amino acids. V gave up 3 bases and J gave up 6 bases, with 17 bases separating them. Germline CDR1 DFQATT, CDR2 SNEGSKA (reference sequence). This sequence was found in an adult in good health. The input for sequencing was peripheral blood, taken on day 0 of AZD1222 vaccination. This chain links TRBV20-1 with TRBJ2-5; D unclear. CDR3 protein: CSASLGPPDQTQYF. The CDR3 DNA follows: TGCAGTGCTAGTTTGGGCCCGCCGGATCAGACCCAGTACTTC.